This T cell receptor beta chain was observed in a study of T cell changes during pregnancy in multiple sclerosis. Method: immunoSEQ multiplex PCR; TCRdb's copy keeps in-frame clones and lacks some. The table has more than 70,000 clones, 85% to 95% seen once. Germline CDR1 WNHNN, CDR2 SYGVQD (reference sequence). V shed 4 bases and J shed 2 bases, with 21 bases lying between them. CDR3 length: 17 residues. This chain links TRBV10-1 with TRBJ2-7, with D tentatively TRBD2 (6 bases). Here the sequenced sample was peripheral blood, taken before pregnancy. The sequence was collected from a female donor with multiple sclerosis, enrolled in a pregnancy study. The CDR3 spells CASSGKSAGTFTYEQYF. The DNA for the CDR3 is TGCGCCAGCAGTGGAAAATCCGCCGGGACTTTCACCTACGAGCAGTACTTC.